The 19 T cell receptor beta chains below were found in one sample sequenced in a study of T cells in narcolepsy. The assay was immunoSEQ multiplex PCR, and TCRdb's table has in-frame clones only and misses some. Among over 30,000 clones listed, about four fifths were seen once. Input material: CD45RA- memory CD4+ T cells from PBMCs. These receptors all come from a human donor with narcolepsy.

With respect to this clone: Additional DNA sequences in this sample encode the identical CDR3. V and J are TRBV11-2 and TRBJ2-7, with D maybe TRBD2 (6 bases). Germline-derived CDR1 and CDR2 are SGHAT and FQNNGV. Trimming took 3 bases from V and 7 from J, leaving 16 bases between them. The CDR3 runs 14 residues. The CDR3 spells CASSLRRGAWEQYF. CDR3 nucleotide sequence: TGTGCCAGCAGCTTGAGGCGGGGCGCTTGGGAGCAGTACTTC.

The V gene is TRBV5-5, the J gene TRBJ2-1; 10 bases fit TRBD2. Germline-derived CDR1 and CDR2 are SGHKS and YYEKEE (reference sequence). J lost 4 bases, V lost 2 bases, and 3 bases had no gene match. The length of the CDR3 is 15 residues. The CDR3 coding sequence is TGTGCCAGCAGCTTCCTAGCGGGGGCTTACAATGAGCAGTTCTTC. Translating gives CASSFLAGAYNEQFF.

The rearrangement uses TRBV6-1 and TRBJ1-2; tentatively, D is TRBD1 (5 bases). Per germline, CDR1 MNHNS and CDR2 SASEGT. The length of the CDR3 is 14 residues. Trimming took off 6 bases at V and 1 base at J, with 12 bases between the two ends. Written as DNA, the CDR3 is TGTGCCAGCAGAGCCCGGGGGGATAACTATGGCTACACCTTC. Translated: CASRARGDNYGYTF.

The chain uses TRBV19 and TRBJ2-1; TRBD1 matches at 7 bases. The CDR3 covers 13 residues. V was pared by 7 bases and J by 4 bases, with 4 bases of the junction left unmatched. Germline assignment: CDR1 LNHDA and CDR2 SQIVND (reference sequence). As DNA, the CDR3 is TGTGCCAGTAATCGGGACAGATACAATGAGCAGTTCTTC. It codes for CASNRDRYNEQFF.

The J gene is TRBJ2-3, the V gene TRBV12-2; TRBD2 is taken as the D call from the table, unchecked against the DNA. TRBV12-2 is described as a pseudogene. This CDR3 comprises 16 residues. As DNA, the CDR3 is TGTGCAAGTTCTCTACTAGCTACGATTGTCACAGATACGCAGTATTTT. Its protein is CASSLLATIVTDTQYF.

The V and J genes are TRBV7-3 and TRBJ1-1, with D unclear. The germline V gene encodes CDR1 SGHTA and CDR2 FQGTGA. Trimming took 1 base from V and 5 from J, leaving 8 bases between them. The CDR3 has 13 residues. The CDR3 region is CASSLMSETEAFF. CDR3 DNA sequence: TGTGCCAGCAGCTTAATGAGTGAAACTGAAGCTTTCTTT.

The chain is built from TRBV5-6 and TRBJ1-5; TRBD1 might be the D (6 bases). From germline, CDR1 is SGHDT and CDR2 YYEEEE. The germline V and J ends were trimmed by 7 bases and 0 bases, with 17 bases remaining between them. CDR3 length: 16 residues. This chain's CDR3 is CASSSTTGISNQPQHF. CDR3 bases: TGTGCCAGCTCATCGACGACAGGTATTAGCAATCAGCCCCAGCATTTT. Full variable domain (outside the CDR3, taken from reference TRBV5-6 and TRBJ1-5): DAGVTQSPTHLIKTRGQQVTLRCSPKSGHDTVSWYQQALGQGPQFIFQYYEEEERQRGNFPDRFSGHQFPNYSSELNVNALLLGDSALYLCASSSTTGISNQPQHFGDGTRLSIL.

This rearrangement joins TRBV15 to TRBJ2-3, with 16 bases matching TRBD2. The germline V gene has CDR1 LNHNV and CDR2 YYDKDF (reference sequence). This CDR3 has 19 residues. V was clipped by 2 bases and J by 2 bases; unmatched bases: 7. The CDR3 loop reads CATSRTGLAGGRSTDTQYF. Written as DNA, the CDR3 is TGTGCCACCAGCAGAACGGGACTAGCGGGGGGGCGATCCACAGATACGCAGTATTTT.

V and J are TRBV6-6 and TRBJ1-6; no firm D call. Trimming cost V 5 bases and J 10 bases, with 15 bases left between them. Germline V gene lookup returns CDR1 MNHNY and CDR2 SVGAGI (reference sequence). This CDR3 contains 14 residues. The CDR3 sequence: CASSQGGSTSPLHF. The DNA for the CDR3 is TGTGCCAGCAGTCAAGGAGGTAGTACGTCACCCCTCCACTTT.

V gene TRBV2 combines with J gene TRBJ1-2, with TRBD1 matching 9 bases. Germline CDR1 reads SNHLY; CDR2 reads FYNNEI. This CDR3 spans 15 amino acids. Germline trimming cut 3 bases from V and 6 bases from J; bases unmatched to any gene: 8. CDR3 sequence (DNA): TGTGCCAGCAGTGATAACAGGGGACAGGGCAATGGCTACACCTTC. Encoded protein: CASSDNRGQGNGYTF.

V is TRBV9 and J is TRBJ2-6; no reliable D call. CDR3 size: 15 residues. In germline, CDR1 is SGDLS, CDR2 YYNGEE. V lost 4 bases to trimming and J lost 2 bases, with 10 bases between them. The CDR3 protein is CASSSLGTGANVLTF. The DNA of the CDR3 is TGTGCCAGCAGCTCCCTTGGTACTGGGGCCAACGTCCTGACTTTC.

This clone has just a few counts. The chain carries TRBV4-1 and TRBJ2-3; D unclear. CDR1 and CDR2 (germline): MGHRA, YSYEKL. V was pared by 0 bases and J by 6 bases, with 13 bases between. The CDR3 sequence is 15 residues long. CDR3 in DNA: TGCGCCAGCAGCCAAGATGGAGTTGCGCTCGATACGCAGTATTTT. Protein: CASSQDGVALDTQYF.

The J gene is TRBJ1-2, the V gene TRBV5-5; the D is unclear. The CDR3 is 15 residues long. Germline lookup yields CDR1 SGHKS and CDR2 YYEKEE (reference sequence). Trimming took 0 bases from V and 7 from J, leaving 16 bases between them. CDR3 region: CASSLEGLSSVGYTF. The CDR3 DNA follows: TGTGCCAGCAGCTTGGAAGGGCTCTCCTCCGTTGGCTACACCTTC.

This clone appeared a single time. The rearrangement joins TRBV18 to TRBJ1-1, with D uncertain. With 1 base removed from V and 4 bases from J, the gap between germline ends came to 13 bases. The CDR3 length is 15 residues. Germline V gene data show CDR1 as KGHSH and CDR2 as LQKENI. The CDR3 bases are TGTGCCAGCTCACCACGGGGTATAAGGGTCACTGAAGCTTTCTTT. It translates to CASSPRGIRVTEAFF.

Only a few counts were recorded for this clone. The CDR3 spells CSGQPGGNTEAFF. The CDR3 DNA reads as TGCAGCGGACAGCCGGGGGGGAACACTGAAGCTTTCTTT. The gene calls are TRBV29-1 and TRBJ1-1; weak D call: TRBD1 (5 bases). The CDR3 runs 13 residues. Germline V gene sequence: CDR1 SQVTM, CDR2 ANQGSEA. V lost 7 bases and J lost 1, with 13 bases in between.

The chain links TRBV2 to TRBJ2-4, with 7 bases that match TRBD1. The CDR3 length is 14 residues. CDR1 is SNHLY, CDR2 FYNNEI, per germline. Trimming removed 7 bases from V and 8 bases from J; junction bases left unmatched: 11. CDR3 residues: CASNWVGTEDIQYF. The DNA of the CDR3 is TGTGCCAGCAACTGGGTGGGGACAGAGGACATTCAGTACTTC.

The chain joins TRBV6-5 to TRBJ1-4; D remains unclear. The germline V gene has CDR1 MNHEY and CDR2 SVGAGI. The CDR3 has 14 amino acids. The V gene lost 0 bases and the J gene lost 10 bases, with 12 bases spanning the gap. CDR3 sequence (DNA): TGTGCCAGCAGTTACTCGCTGCAGTCTGGAAAACTGTTTTTT. It yields the protein CASSYSLQSGKLFF.

The chain has TRBV4-1 and TRBJ1-3; 7 bases align to TRBD1. Germline V gene sequence: CDR1 MGHRA, CDR2 YSYEKL. This CDR3 region has 15 residues. V dropped 4 bases and J dropped 1; count of bases not matched to a gene: 4. This CDR3 is CASSLDRVSGNTIYF. As DNA, the CDR3 is TGCGCCAGCAGCCTCGACAGGGTTTCTGGAAACACCATATATTTT.

The table lists this clone with a count of one. The V gene is TRBV6-5, the J gene TRBJ1-1; D remains unclear. Trimming cost V 1 base and J 0 bases, with 9 bases left between them. Germline CDR1 reads MNHEY; CDR2 reads SVGAGI. This CDR3 has 15 residues. The CDR3 protein is CASSYFGSMNTEAFF. The CDR3 DNA sequence: TGTGCCAGCAGTTACTTTGGTAGTATGAACACTGAAGCTTTCTTT.